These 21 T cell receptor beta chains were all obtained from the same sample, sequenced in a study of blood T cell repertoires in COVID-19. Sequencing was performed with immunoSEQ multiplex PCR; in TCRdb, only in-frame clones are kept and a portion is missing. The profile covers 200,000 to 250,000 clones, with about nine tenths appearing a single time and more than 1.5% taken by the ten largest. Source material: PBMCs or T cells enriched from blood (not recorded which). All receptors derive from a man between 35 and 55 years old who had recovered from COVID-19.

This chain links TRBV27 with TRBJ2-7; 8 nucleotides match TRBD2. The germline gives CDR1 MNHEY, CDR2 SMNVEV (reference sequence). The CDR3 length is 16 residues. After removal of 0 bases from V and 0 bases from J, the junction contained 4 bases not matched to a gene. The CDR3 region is CASSLSLAGLSYEQYF. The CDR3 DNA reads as TGTGCCAGCAGTTTATCCCTAGCGGGCCTCTCCTACGAGCAGTACTTC.

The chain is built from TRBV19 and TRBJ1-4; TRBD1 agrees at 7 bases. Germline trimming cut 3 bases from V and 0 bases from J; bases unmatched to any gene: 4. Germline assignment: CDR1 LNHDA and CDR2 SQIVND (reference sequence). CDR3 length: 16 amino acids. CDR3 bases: TGTGCCAGTAGTATTACAGGGGCTGCAACTAATGAAAAACTGTTTTTT. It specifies CASSITGAATNEKLFF.

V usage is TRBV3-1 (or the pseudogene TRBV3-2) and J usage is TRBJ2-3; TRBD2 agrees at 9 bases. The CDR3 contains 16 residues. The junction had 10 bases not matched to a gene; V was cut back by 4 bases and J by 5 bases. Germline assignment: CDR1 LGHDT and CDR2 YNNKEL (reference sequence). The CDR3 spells CASSPLMSGGIDTQYF. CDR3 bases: TGTGCCAGCAGCCCCCTTATGAGCGGGGGGATAGATACGCAGTATTTT.

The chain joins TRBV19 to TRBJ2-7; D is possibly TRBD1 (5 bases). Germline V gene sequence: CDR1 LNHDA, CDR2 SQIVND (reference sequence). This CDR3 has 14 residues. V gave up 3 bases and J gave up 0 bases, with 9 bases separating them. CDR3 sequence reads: CASSMGQSSYEQYF. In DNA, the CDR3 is TGTGCCAGTAGTATGGGGCAGAGCTCCTACGAGCAGTACTTC.

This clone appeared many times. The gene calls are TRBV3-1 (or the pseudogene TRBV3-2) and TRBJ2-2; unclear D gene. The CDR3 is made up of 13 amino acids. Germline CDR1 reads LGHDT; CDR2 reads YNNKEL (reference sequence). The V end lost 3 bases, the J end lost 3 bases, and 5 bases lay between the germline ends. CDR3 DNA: TGTGCCAGCAGCCATGGAGACACCGGGGAGCTGTTTTTT. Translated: CASSHGDTGELFF.

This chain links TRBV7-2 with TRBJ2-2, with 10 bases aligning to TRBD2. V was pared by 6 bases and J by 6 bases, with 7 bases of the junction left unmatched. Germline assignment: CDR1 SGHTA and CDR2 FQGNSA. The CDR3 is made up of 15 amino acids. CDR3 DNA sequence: TGTGCCAGCAGGCCCCCCAGCGGGGGGGCCGGGGAGCTGTTTTTT. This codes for CASRPPSGGAGELFF.

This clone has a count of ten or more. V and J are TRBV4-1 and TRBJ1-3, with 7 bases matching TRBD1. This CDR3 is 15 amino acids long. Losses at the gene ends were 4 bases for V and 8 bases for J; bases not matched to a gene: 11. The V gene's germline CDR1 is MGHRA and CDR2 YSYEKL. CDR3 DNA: TGCGCCAGCAGCCGCACCACCGACAGGGTTGACACCATATATTTT. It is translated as CASSRTTDRVDTIYF.

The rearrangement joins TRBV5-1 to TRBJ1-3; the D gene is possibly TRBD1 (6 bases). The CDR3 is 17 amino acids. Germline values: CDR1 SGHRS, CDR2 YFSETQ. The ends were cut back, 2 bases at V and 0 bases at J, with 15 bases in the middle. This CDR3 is CASSFSTGASSGNTIYF. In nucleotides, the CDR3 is TGCGCCAGCAGCTTTTCGACAGGAGCCAGCTCTGGAAACACCATATATTTT.

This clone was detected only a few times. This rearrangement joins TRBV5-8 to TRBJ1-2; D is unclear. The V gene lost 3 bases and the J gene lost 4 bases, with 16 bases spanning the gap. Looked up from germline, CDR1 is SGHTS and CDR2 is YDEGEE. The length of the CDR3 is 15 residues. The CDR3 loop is CASSSPNSQVYGYTF. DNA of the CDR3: TGTGCCAGCAGCTCACCTAACAGTCAAGTCTATGGCTACACCTTC.

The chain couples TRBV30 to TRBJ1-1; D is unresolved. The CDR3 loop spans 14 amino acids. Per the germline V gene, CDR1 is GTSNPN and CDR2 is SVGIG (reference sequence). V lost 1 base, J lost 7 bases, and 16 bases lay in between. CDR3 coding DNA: TGTGCCTGGAGTGACAAAGGACTTGGGCGTGAAGCTTTCTTT. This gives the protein CAWSDKGLGREAFF.

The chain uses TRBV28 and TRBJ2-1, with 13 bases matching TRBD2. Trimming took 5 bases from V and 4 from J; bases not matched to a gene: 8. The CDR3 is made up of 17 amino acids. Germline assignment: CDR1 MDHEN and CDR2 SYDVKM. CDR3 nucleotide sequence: TGTGCCAGCAGTGCTCCGGGACTAGCGGGAAGTTACAATGAGCAGTTCTTC. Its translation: CASSAPGLAGSYNEQFF.

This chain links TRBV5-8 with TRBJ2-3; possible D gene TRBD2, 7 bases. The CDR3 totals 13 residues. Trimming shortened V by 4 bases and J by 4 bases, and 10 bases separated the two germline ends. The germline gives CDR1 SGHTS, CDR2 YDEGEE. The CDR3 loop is CASSVGGPDTQYF. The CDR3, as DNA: TGTGCCAGCAGCGTCGGGGGGCCAGATACGCAGTATTTT.

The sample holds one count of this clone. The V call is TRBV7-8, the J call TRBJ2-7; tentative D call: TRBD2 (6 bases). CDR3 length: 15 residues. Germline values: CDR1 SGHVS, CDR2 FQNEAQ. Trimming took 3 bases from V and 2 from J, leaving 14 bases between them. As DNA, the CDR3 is TGTGCCAGCAGCTTTGGAGGGGCTATCACCTACGAGCAGTACTTC. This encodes CASSFGGAITYEQYF. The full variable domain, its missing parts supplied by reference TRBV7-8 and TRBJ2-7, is GAGVSQSPRYKVAKRGQDVALRCDPISGHVSLFWYQQALGQGPEFLTYFQNEAQLDKSGLPSDRFFAERPEGSVSTLKIQRTQQEDSAVYLCASSFGGAITYEQYFGPGTRLTVT.

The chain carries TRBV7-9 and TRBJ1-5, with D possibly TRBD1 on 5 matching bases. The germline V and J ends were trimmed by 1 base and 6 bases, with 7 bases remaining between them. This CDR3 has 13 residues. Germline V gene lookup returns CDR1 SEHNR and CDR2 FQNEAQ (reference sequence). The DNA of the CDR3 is TGTGCCAGCAGCTTAGGACAGCCTCAGCCCCAGCATTTT. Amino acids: CASSLGQPQPQHF.

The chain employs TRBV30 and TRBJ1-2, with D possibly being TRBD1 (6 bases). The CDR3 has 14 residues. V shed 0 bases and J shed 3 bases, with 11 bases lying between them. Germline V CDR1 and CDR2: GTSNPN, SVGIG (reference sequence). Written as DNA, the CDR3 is TGTGCCTGGAGTGTAGGGGCAGGGGACTATGGCTACACCTTC. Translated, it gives CAWSVGAGDYGYTF.

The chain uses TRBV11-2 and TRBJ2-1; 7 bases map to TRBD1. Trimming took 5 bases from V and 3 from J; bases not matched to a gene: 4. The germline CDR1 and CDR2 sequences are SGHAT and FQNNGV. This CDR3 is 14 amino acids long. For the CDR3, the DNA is TGTGCCAGCAGCCCGGACAGGATCTACAATGAGCAGTTCTTC. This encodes CASSPDRIYNEQFF.

The chain's CDR3 is CASSLRGASSYEQYF. CDR3 in DNA: TGTGCCAGCAGTTTACGGGGGGCTAGCTCCTACGAGCAGTACTTC. This rearrangement joins TRBV28 to TRBJ2-7; D might be TRBD2 (7 bases). The CDR3 covers 15 residues. Deletions cut 2 bases from V and 0 bases from J, with 11 bases between. The germline gives CDR1 MDHEN, CDR2 SYDVKM.

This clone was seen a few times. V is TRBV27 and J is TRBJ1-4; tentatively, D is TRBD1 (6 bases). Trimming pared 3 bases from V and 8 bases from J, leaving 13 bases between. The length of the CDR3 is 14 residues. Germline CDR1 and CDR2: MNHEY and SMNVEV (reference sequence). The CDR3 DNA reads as TGTGCCAGCAGTTTGAGCTGGGGGCGCGAAAAACTGTTTTTT. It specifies CASSLSWGREKLFF.

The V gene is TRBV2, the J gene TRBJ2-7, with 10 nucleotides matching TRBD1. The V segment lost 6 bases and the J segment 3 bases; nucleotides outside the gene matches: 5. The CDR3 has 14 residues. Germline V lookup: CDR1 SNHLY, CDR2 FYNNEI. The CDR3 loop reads CASSPGQGFYEQYF. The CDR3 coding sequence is TGTGCCAGCAGCCCGGGACAGGGGTTCTACGAGCAGTACTTC.

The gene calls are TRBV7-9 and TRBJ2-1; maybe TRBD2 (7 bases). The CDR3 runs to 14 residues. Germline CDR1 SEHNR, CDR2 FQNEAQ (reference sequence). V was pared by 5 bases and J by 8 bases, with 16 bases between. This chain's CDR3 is CASSPGAGVHEQFF. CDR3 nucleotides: TGTGCCAGCAGCCCGGGGGCGGGAGTCCATGAGCAGTTCTTC.

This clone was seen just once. As DNA, the CDR3 is TGCGCCAGCAGCTTGTATAGCGGCACAGATACGCAGTATTTT. It specifies CASSLYSGTDTQYF. V gene TRBV5-1 combines with J gene TRBJ2-3; the D gene is possibly TRBD2 (5 bases). Deletions cut 1 base from V and 1 base from J, with 7 bases between. The V gene's germline CDR1 is SGHRS and CDR2 YFSETQ. This CDR3 comprises 14 residues.